This passage covers 2 T cell receptor beta chains from one sample sequenced in a study of blood T cell repertoires in COVID-19. Sequenced by immunoSEQ multiplex PCR; TCRdb stores in-frame clones only, minus some. Of 250,000 to 350,000 clones in the sample, 90% were seen once. Source material: PBMCs or T cells enriched from blood (not recorded which). These receptors all come from a woman aged 18-29 years with acute COVID-19.

In DNA form, the CDR3 reads TGTGCCAGCAGTTTGACTCTTTTCGAGACCCAGTACTTC. As protein: CASSLTLFETQYF. The chain links TRBV12-3 or TRBV12-4 to TRBJ2-5; D is undetermined. Trimming took 3 bases from V and 5 from J, leaving 10 bases between them. The CDR3 has 13 residues.

V usage is TRBV24-1 and J usage is TRBJ2-5; 9 positions match TRBD1. CDR1 and CDR2 from the germline V gene are KGHDR and SFDVKD. V lost 3 bases, J lost 3 bases, and 10 bases stayed unmatched. There are 17 residues in the CDR3. The CDR3 DNA reads as TGTGCCACCAGTGATCCGAGTCCCGGGACAGGGAAAGAGACCCAGTACTTC. It specifies CATSDPSPGTGKETQYF.